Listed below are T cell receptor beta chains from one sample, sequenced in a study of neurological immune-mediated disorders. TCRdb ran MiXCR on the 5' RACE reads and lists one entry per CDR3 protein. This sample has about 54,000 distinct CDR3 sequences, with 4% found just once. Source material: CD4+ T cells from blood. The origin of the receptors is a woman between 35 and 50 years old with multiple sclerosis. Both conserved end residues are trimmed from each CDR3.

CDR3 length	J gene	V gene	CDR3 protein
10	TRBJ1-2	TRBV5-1	ASSLAGRGYT
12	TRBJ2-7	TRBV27	ASTRNGPRGEQY
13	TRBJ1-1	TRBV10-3	AISEQGAGNTEAF
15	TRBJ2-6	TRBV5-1	ASSLGVQNSGANVLT
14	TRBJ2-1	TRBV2	ASSEPQRGGDNEQF
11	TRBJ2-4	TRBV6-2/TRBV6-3	ASRDSGENIQY
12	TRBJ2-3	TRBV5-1	ASSFWRATDTQY
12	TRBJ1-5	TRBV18	ASSPWEGNQPQH
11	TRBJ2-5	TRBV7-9	ASSLGLTQTQY
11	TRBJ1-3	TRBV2	ASHQGEGNTIY
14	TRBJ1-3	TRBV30	ASSGWTAHNRNTIY
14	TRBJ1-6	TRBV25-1	ASSELVGSHNSPLH
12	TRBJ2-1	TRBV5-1	ASRSGLVRDEQF
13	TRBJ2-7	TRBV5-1	ASSWGAGGTYEQY
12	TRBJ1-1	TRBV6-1	ASSEAPGRTEAF
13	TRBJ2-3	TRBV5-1	ASSLNGPSTDTQY
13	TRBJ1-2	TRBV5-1	ASSLDRDASYGYT
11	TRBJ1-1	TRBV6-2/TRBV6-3	ASSRAVNTEAF